This T cell receptor (beta chain) was obtained from a study of T cells expressing NK-cell markers. Across the study: Sorted CD3+CD56-NKG2C+, CD3+CD56+NKG2C+ and CD3+CD56+NKG2C- T cells supplied the TCR beta repertoires. Points from the study as a whole: HCMV specificity of the expanded NKG2C+ T cell clones stayed unclear.

Of note for this clonotype: No antigen is known for it.

The authors generated TCR beta cDNA through 5'RACE template switching with UMIs. TCRdb processed the 5' RACE reads again and assigns one entry to each CDR3 protein, with no DNA. The specimen's table records about 550,000 distinct CDR3 sequences. The specimen was blood T cells: a sorted CD56 or NKG2C T cell subset, CD4+ or CD8+ T cells, or bulk PBMC T cells (not recorded which). This TCR derives from a man aged 18 to 30 in good health.

CDR3 loop: CATSDLLGTRAFF. The chain joins TRBV24-1 to TRBJ1-1; TCRdb's D call of TRBD1 is untestable without DNA. CDR1 KGHDR and CDR2 SFDVKD come from the germline V gene. This CDR3 region has 13 residues.